A selection of T cell receptor beta chains follows, all from one sample in a study of T cell responses to AZD1222 COVID-19 vaccine. Some clones are missing from TCRdb's copy, which holds only in-frame ones; the method was immunoSEQ multiplex PCR. The sample includes about 150,000 clones, around 90% of them seen just once. This sample comprised peripheral blood, obtained 28 days after the second AZD1222 dose. The receptor source for this set is an adult who received the AZD1222 COVID-19 vaccine. Each CDR3 is given with its conserved first and last residue. The D gene is left open where the match is weak. The size of a clone is reported for some rows only, either as once, few or many, or as a class for expanded clones.

J gene | D gene | clone size | V gene | CDR3 DNA | CDR3 protein
TRBJ2-7 | NA | NA | TRBV11-2 | TGTGCCAGCAGCTTAGGAACAGGCCCGGTGGGTTTC | CASSLGTGPVGF
TRBJ2-7 | NA | NA | TRBV10-3 | TGTGCCATCGGGGGGGGACAGGTGCCGCCCTACGAGCAGTACTTC | CAIGGGQVPPYEQYF
TRBJ1-2 | NA | NA | TRBV25-1 | TGTGCCAGCAAACCCGGTGGGGGGAGGTCGAACTATGGCTACACCTTC | CASKPGGGRSNYGYTF
TRBJ2-2 | TRBD2 | NA | TRBV6-5 | TGTGCCAGCAGTCCCACTAGCGGGAGCACCGGGGAGCTGTTTTTT | CASSPTSGSTGELFF
TRBJ2-7 | NA | NA | TRBV28 | TGTGCCAGCAGTTTAGGCCGGATCTACGAGCAGTACTTC | CASSLGRIYEQYF
TRBJ2-5 | TRBD1 | NA | TRBV5-5 | TGTGCCAGCAGCCCTACAGGGGGCGTAGAGACCCAGTACTTC | CASSPTGGVETQYF
TRBJ1-1 | TRBD1 | NA | TRBV4-2 | TGTGCCAGCAGCCAAGGACAGGGGGCGGTCACTGAAGCTTTCTTT | CASSQGQGAVTEAFF
TRBJ1-4 | NA | once | TRBV14 | TGTGCCAGCAGCCTCATACCGGATGCCCTAAATGAAAAACTGTTTTTT | CASSLIPDALNEKLFF
TRBJ1-3 | NA | few | TRBV9 | TGTGCCAGCAGCGTAGAAGTAACCCTCTCTGGAAACACCATATATTTT | CASSVEVTLSGNTIYF
TRBJ2-1 | TRBD2 | NA | TRBV13 | TGTGCCAGCAGCCAGAGCGGGGGCCGCTGGAATGAGCAGTTCTTC | CASSQSGGRWNEQFF
TRBJ2-1 | NA | NA | TRBV5-1 | TGCGCCAGCAGCTTAGGTACACACAATGAGCAGTTCTTC | CASSLGTHNEQFF
TRBJ1-1 | NA | NA | TRBV6-5 | TGTGCCAGCAGTTCGTCTTCTATGAACACTGAAGCTTTCTTT | CASSSSSMNTEAFF
TRBJ1-5 | TRBD1 | NA | TRBV24-1 | TGTGCCACCATCAGGGGGGCCCACAATCAGCCCCAGCATTTT | CATIRGAHNQPQHF
TRBJ1-1 | NA | NA | TRBV3-1/TRBV3-2 | TGTGCCAGCAGCCAGCGGGGGCAGAGCACTGAAGCTTTCTTT | CASSQRGQSTEAFF
TRBJ2-1 | NA | NA | TRBV11-3 | TGTGCCAGCAGCCCCCCACTCGCCGGATACAATGAGCAGTTCTTC | CASSPPLAGYNEQFF
TRBJ1-1 | NA | medium-sized | TRBV5-5 | TGTGCCAGCAGCTTGACGGGGGGCGTAACTTTCTTT | CASSLTGGVTFF
TRBJ2-4 | NA | NA | TRBV5-5 | TGTGCCAGCAGCTTGGATGGACGGCGAGCCAAAAACATTCAGTACTTC | CASSLDGRRAKNIQYF
TRBJ1-1 | NA | NA | TRBV19 | TGTGCCAGCAGACAACTCATGAACACTGAAGCTTTCTTT | CASRQLMNTEAFF
TRBJ1-1 | TRBD1 | NA | TRBV2 | TGTGCCAGCAGTGGGGGGGACAGGGAAATGAACACTGAAGCTTTCTTT | CASSGGDREMNTEAFF
TRBJ1-1 | TRBD1 | NA | TRBV19 | TGTGCCAGTGACAAGTGGGGGACAGGGTTTTCTGAAGCTTTCTTT | CASDKWGTGFSEAFF
TRBJ1-2 | TRBD1 | NA | TRBV29-1 | TGCAGCGTTGATGGCACCTCCGGGACAGACTTCCGCCTTGGCTACACCTTC | CSVDGTSGTDFRLGYTF
TRBJ1-4 | TRBD1 | NA | TRBV19 | TGTGCCAGTAGTACCGGACAGGGGTTTAATGAAAAACTGTTTTTT | CASSTGQGFNEKLFF
TRBJ1-5 | NA | NA | TRBV28 | TGTGCCAGCAGTGTATTACAGTTGCTTAATCAGCCCCAGCATTTT | CASSVLQLLNQPQHF
TRBJ1-4 | NA | NA | TRBV2 | TGTGCCAGCAGAGCTGGGGGATCTAAAGAAAAACTGTTTTTT | CASRAGGSKEKLFF
TRBJ1-3 | NA | NA | TRBV15 | TGTGCCACCAGCTCCAGGGTGAGCTCTGGAAACACCATATATTTT | CATSSRVSSGNTIYF
TRBJ2-6 | NA | NA | TRBV2 | TGTGCCAGCAGTGAAGATCCGTCCGGGGCCAACGTCCTGACTTTC | CASSEDPSGANVLTF
TRBJ1-6 | TRBD1 | NA | TRBV27 | TGTGCCAGCAGTCCGGGACAGGGGATCCCTAATTCACCCCTCCACTTT | CASSPGQGIPNSPLHF
TRBJ1-5 | NA | once | TRBV2 | TGTGCCAGCAGTCCAGAAGGGGCGGGCAATCAGCCCCAGCATTTT | CASSPEGAGNQPQHF
TRBJ2-3 | NA | NA | TRBV7-2 | TGTGCCAGCAGCTTAGCTTCGGCTAGCACAGATACGCAGTATTTT | CASSLASASTDTQYF
TRBJ1-1 | TRBD1 | NA | TRBV27 | TGTGCCAGCAGTGTATCCCCTCAGGGGGATGGTGAAGCTTTCTTT | CASSVSPQGDGEAFF
TRBJ1-1 | TRBD1 | NA | TRBV14 | TGTGCCAGCGGACAGGCGTTGAACACTGAAGCTTTCTTT | CASGQALNTEAFF
TRBJ1-1 | NA | NA | TRBV5-1 | TGCGCCAGCAGCTTGTCACCTTTTAACACTGAAGCTTTCTTT | CASSLSPFNTEAFF
TRBJ1-1 | TRBD1 | once | TRBV7-3 | TGTGCCAGCAGCTTCGCAGGGGGCGGCACTGAAGCTTTCTTT | CASSFAGGGTEAFF
TRBJ2-2 | TRBD2 | NA | TRBV5-8 | TGTGCCAGCAGCCCGGGGACTAGCGGGACGATTACCGGGGAGCTGTTTTTT | CASSPGTSGTITGELFF
TRBJ1-2 | TRBD1 | NA | TRBV7-2 | TGTGCCAGCAGCTTAGGGAGGGACAGGGAGGACTATGGCTACACCTTC | CASSLGRDREDYGYTF
TRBJ1-5 | NA | NA | TRBV7-9 | TGTGCCAGCAGCTACGACAGTGGTCAGCCCCAGCATTTT | CASSYDSGQPQHF
TRBJ2-5 | NA | NA | TRBV13 | TGTGCCAGCGCAATGCGGGGACAGCAAGAGACCCAGTACTTC | CASAMRGQQETQYF
TRBJ1-1 | TRBD1 | NA | TRBV18 | TGTGCCAGCTCACCAAAAGCCCCAGGGGGCGGGGGCACTGAAGCTTTCTTT | CASSPKAPGGGGTEAFF
TRBJ1-1 | NA | NA | TRBV27 | TGTGCCAGCAGTGCCACGCCGGAGCGTGAAGCTTTCTTT | CASSATPEREAFF
TRBJ1-1 | NA | NA | TRBV25-1 | TGTGCCAGCTCCCGGGAGGGACGCACTGAAGCTTTCTTT | CASSREGRTEAFF
TRBJ2-3 | NA | NA | TRBV11-3 | TGTGCCAGCAGCATCTCCTCCTACCATGCGCAGTATTTT | CASSISSYHAQYF
TRBJ1-5 | NA | NA | TRBV2 | TGTGCCAGCAGTGAAGAGGGAGATGCCAATCAGCCCCAGCATTTT | CASSEEGDANQPQHF
TRBJ1-4 | NA | few | TRBV19 | TGTGCCAGTAGTGGACAGAAAGCAACTAATGAAAAACTGTTTTTT | CASSGQKATNEKLFF
TRBJ2-7 | TRBD1 | NA | TRBV27 | TGTGCCAGCAGTTTCAAATCAACAGGGGCCGAGCAGTACTTC | CASSFKSTGAEQYF
TRBJ2-7 | NA | NA | TRBV7-2 | TGTGCCAGCAGCTTGGGGCGGGCCTACGAGCAGTACTTC | CASSLGRAYEQYF
TRBJ1-1 | NA | NA | TRBV5-1 | TGCGCCAGCCAAACAGGGAACACTGAAGCTTTCTTT | CASQTGNTEAFF
TRBJ1-1 | NA | NA | TRBV6-5 | TGTGCCAGCAGAGTGCGGGCGAACACTGAAGCTTTCTTT | CASRVRANTEAFF
TRBJ2-2 | NA | once | TRBV5-1 | TGCGCCAGCAGCCAGAACACCGGGGAGCTGTTTTTT | CASSQNTGELFF
TRBJ1-6 | NA | NA | TRBV19 | TGTGCCAGTATTCAAACAGGGAGATCCTATAATTCACCCCTCCACTTT | CASIQTGRSYNSPLHF
TRBJ1-2 | TRBD1 | NA | TRBV18 | TGTGCCAGCTCACCTTTACCGACAGGGAATACTTATGGCTACACCTTC | CASSPLPTGNTYGYTF
TRBJ1-5 | NA | NA | TRBV29-1 | TGCAGCGTGACAGTGTCGGGTCAGCCCCAGCATTTT | CSVTVSGQPQHF